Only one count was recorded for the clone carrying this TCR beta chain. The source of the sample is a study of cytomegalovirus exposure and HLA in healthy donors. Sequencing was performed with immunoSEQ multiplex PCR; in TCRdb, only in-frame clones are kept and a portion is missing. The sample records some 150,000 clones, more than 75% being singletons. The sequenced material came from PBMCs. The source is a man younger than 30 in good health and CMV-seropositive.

The CDR3, as DNA: TGCGCCAGCCTTGCCGATAGCGGAGTTGGCAATGAGCAGTTCTTC. It specifies CASLADSGVGNEQFF. The genes are TRBV5-1 and TRBJ2-1, with D maybe TRBD2 (6 bases). Trimming removed 7 bases at V and 6 bases at J, with 20 bases between. This CDR3 comprises 15 residues. The V gene's germline CDR1 is SGHRS and CDR2 YFSETQ.